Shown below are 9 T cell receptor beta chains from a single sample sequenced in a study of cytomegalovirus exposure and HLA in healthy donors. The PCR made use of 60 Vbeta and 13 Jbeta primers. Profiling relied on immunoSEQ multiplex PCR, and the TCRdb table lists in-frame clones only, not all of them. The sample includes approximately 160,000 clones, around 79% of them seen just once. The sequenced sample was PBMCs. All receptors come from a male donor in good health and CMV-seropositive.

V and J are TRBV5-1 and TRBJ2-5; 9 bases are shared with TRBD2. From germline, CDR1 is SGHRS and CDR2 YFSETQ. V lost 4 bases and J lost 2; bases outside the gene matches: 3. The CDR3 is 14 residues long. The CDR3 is CASSLAGGQETQYF. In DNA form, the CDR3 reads TGCGCCAGCAGCCTGGCGGGGGGGCAAGAGACCCAGTACTTC.

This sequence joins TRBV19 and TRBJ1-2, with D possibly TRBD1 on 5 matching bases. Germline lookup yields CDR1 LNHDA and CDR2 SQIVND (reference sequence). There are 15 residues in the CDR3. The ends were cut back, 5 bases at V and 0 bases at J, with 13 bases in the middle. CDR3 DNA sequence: TGTGCCAGTAGTCCATCGACAGAGACTAACTATGGCTACACCTTC. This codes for CASSPSTETNYGYTF. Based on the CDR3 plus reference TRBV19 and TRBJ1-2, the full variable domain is DGGITQSPKYLFRKEGQNVTLSCEQNLNHDAMYWYRQDPGQGLRLIYYSQIVNDFQKGDIAEGYSVSREKKESFPLTVTSAQKNPTAFYLCASSPSTETNYGYTFGSGTRLTVV.

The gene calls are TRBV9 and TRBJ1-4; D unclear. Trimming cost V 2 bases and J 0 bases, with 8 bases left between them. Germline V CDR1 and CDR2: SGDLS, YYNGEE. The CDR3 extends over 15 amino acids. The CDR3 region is CASSVTGTTNEKLFF. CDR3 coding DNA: TGTGCCAGCAGCGTCACCGGGACAACTAATGAAAAACTGTTTTTT.

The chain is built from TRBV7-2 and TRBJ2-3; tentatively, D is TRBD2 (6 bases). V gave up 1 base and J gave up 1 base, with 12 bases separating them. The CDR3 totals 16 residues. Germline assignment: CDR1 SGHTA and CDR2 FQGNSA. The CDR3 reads CASSLGGPGGTDTQYF. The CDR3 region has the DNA TGTGCCAGCAGCTTAGGAGGACCGGGGGGCACAGATACGCAGTATTTT.

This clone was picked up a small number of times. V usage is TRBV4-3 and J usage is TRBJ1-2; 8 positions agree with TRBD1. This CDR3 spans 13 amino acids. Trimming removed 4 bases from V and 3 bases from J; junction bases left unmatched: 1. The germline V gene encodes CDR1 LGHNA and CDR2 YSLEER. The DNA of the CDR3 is TGCGCCAGCAGCCGGGACAGGTACTATGGCTACACCTTC. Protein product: CASSRDRYYGYTF.

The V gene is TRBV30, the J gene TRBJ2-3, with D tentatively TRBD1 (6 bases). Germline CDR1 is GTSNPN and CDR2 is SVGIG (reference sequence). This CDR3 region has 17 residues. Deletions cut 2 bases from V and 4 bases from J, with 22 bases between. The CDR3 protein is CAWSPLPQGSGPDTQYF. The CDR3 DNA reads TGTGCCTGGAGTCCCCTTCCACAGGGTTCAGGACCAGATACGCAGTATTTT. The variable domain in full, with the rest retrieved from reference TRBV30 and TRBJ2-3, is SQTIHQWPATLVQPVGSPLSLECTVEGTSNPNLYWYRQAAGRGLQLLFYSVGIGQISSEVPQNLSASRPQDRQFILSSKKLLLSDSGFYLCAWSPLPQGSGPDTQYFGPGTRLTVL.

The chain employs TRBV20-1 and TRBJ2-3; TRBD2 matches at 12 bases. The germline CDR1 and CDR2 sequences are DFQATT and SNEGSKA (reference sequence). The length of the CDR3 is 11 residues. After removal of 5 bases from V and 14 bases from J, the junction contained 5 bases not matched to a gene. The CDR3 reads CSAPSGGGRYF. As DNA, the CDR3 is TGCAGTGCTCCTAGCGGGGGGGGAAGGTATTTT.

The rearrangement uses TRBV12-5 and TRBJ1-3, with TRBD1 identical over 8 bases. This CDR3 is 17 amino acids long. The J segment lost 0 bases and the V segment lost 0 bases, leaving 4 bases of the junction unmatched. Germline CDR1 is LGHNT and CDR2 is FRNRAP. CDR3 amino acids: CASGLVQGGRSGNTIYF. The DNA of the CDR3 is TGTGCTAGTGGTTTGGTACAGGGGGGCCGCTCTGGAAACACCATATATTTT. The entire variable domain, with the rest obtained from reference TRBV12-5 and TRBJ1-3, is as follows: DARVTQTPRHKVTEMGQEVTMRCQPILGHNTVFWYRQTMMQGLELLAYFRNRAPLDDSGMPKDRFSAEMPDATLATLKIQPSEPRDSAVYFCASGLVQGGRSGNTIYFGEGSWLTVV.

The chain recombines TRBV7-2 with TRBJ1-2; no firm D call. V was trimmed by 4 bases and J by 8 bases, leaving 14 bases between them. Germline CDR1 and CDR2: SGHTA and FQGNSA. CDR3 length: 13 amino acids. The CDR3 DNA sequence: TGTGCCAGCAGCTCACCCGGGCCGGGGGGCTACACCTTC. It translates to CASSSPGPGGYTF.